This T cell receptor (beta chain) was identified in a study of control samples from healthy donors and cancer patients. Libraries were prepared by immunoSEQ multiplex PCR; TCRdb keeps only in-frame clonotypes and omits some of them. This table holds approximately 210,000 clones, about 90% found once. Sequenced material: blood. The origin of this receptor is a man aged 30-40 years in good health.

Here the CDR3 reads CASSFLAGGQYEQYF. The CDR3 nucleotides read TGTGCCAGCAGCTTCTTAGCGGGGGGTCAATACGAGCAGTACTTC. The rearrangement uses TRBV5-5 and TRBJ2-7, with 10 bases matching TRBD2. Germline CDR1 is SGHKS and CDR2 is YYEKEE (reference sequence). The CDR3 covers 15 residues. After removal of 2 bases from V and 4 bases from J, the junction contained 6 bases not matched to a gene. The full variable domain, in which reference TRBV5-5 and TRBJ2-7 provide the parts outside the CDR3, is DAGVTQSPTHLIKTRGQQVTLRCSPISGHKSVSWYQQVLGQGPQFIFQYYEKEERGRGNFPDRFSARQFPNYSSELNVNALLLGDSALYLCASSFLAGGQYEQYFGPGTRLTVT.